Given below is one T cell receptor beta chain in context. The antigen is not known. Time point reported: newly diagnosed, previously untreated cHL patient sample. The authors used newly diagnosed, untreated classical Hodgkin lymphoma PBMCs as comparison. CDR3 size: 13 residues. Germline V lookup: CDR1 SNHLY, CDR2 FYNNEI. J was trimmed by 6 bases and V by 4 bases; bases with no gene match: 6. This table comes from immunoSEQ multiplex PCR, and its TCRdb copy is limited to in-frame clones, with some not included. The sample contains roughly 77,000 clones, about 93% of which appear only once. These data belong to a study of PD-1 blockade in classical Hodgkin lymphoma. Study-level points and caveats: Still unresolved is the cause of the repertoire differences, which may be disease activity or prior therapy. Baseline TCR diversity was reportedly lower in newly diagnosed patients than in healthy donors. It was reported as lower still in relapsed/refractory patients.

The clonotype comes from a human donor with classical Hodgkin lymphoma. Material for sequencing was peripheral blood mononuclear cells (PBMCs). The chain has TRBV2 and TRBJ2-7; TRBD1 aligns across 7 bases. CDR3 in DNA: TGTGCCAGCAGTGGAAGGGGGCCCGCCGAGCAGTACTTC. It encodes CASSGRGPAEQYF.